This is a list of T cell receptor beta chains from one sample in a study of blood T cell repertoires in COVID-19. Sequenced by immunoSEQ multiplex PCR; TCRdb stores in-frame clones only, minus some. The table shows more than 300,000 clones, with about 84% occurring only once. The material sequenced was peripheral blood. The receptors shown here come from a woman between 45 and 60 years old with acute or convalescent COVID-19. Both conserved end residues are part of each CDR3. D genes are given only for firm matches. Expanded clones are given a class, and other clones once, few, many or no size at all.

abundance,d_gene,len,v_gene,j_gene,CDR3aa,CDR3nt
few,NA,15,TRBV19,TRBJ1-1,CASSNGWRAWTEAFF,TGTGCCAGTAGTAACGGGTGGCGGGCGTGGACTGAAGCTTTCTTT
NA,NA,13,TRBV19,TRBJ2-7,CASSTSGVYEQYF,TGTGCCAGTAGTACGTCAGGGGTATACGAGCAGTACTTC
NA,NA,16,TRBV19,TRBJ1-5,CASSIDGGVGNQPQHF,TGTGCCAGTAGTATAGATGGAGGGGTGGGCAATCAGCCCCAGCATTTT
NA,NA,13,TRBV7-2,TRBJ1-4,CASMQTTNEKLFF,TGTGCCAGCATGCAGACAACTAATGAAAAACTGTTTTTT
few,TRBD1,16,TRBV28,TRBJ1-2,CASSLLYRGPLGGYTF,TGTGCCAGCAGTTTGCTATACAGGGGCCCTCTTGGCGGCTACACCTTC
NA,TRBD2,14,TRBV2,TRBJ2-1,CASILLAGYNEQFF,TGTGCCAGCATACTACTAGCGGGCTACAATGAGCAGTTCTTC
NA,NA,14,TRBV9,TRBJ2-7,CASTSSDSSYEQYF,TGTGCCAGCACTTCTAGCGATAGCAGTTACGAGCAGTACTTC
NA,TRBD1,15,TRBV9,TRBJ2-1,CASSVVPGGMYEQFF,TGTGCCAGCAGCGTAGTTCCAGGGGGCATGTATGAGCAGTTCTTC
NA,NA,15,TRBV28,TRBJ1-4,CASSPSGTANEKLFF,TGTGCCAGCAGTCCCTCCGGGACTGCAAATGAAAAACTGTTTTTT
NA,TRBD1,13,TRBV7-3,TRBJ1-1,CASSPRQGAEAFF,TGTGCCAGCAGCCCACGTCAGGGGGCGGAAGCTTTCTTT
NA,NA,13,TRBV30,TRBJ2-7,CAWSYAYLYEQYF,TGTGCCTGGAGTTACGCCTACCTCTACGAGCAGTACTTC
NA,NA,13,TRBV29-1,TRBJ1-4,CSVGEAGLEKLFF,TGCAGCGTTGGAGAGGCAGGGCTAGAAAAACTGTTTTTT
once,NA,16,TRBV1,TRBJ2-3,CTSSQLPSGINDTQYF,TGCACCAGCAGCCAACTGCCTAGCGGGATAAATGATACGCAGTATTTT
few,NA,15,TRBV4-1,TRBJ2-2,CASSREGGFSGELFF,TGCGCCAGCAGCCGGGAAGGGGGATTTTCCGGGGAGCTGTTTTTT
NA,NA,14,TRBV5-8,TRBJ1-5,CASSLGDTYQPQHF,TGTGCCAGCAGCTTGGGGGACACTTATCAGCCCCAGCATTTT
once,TRBD1,13,TRBV28,TRBJ2-7,CASSFDRESEQYF,TGTGCCAGCAGTTTTGACAGGGAATCTGAGCAGTACTTC
once,TRBD2,15,TRBV9,TRBJ2-7,CASSPRTSGFYEQYF,TGTGCCAGCAGCCCACGGACTAGCGGGTTCTACGAGCAGTACTTC
once,TRBD1,15,TRBV27,TRBJ2-1,CASIYRDRVGNEQFF,TGTGCCAGCATCTACCGGGACAGGGTTGGTAATGAGCAGTTCTTC
once,TRBD2,15,TRBV7-3,TRBJ2-3,CASSLRGGGTDTQYF,TGTGCCAGCAGCTTAAGAGGCGGGGGAACAGATACGCAGTATTTT
NA,NA,13,TRBV28,TRBJ1-3,CASRGGSGNTIYF,TGTGCCAGCAGGGGAGGCTCTGGAAACACCATATATTTT
NA,TRBD2,16,TRBV24-1,TRBJ2-1,CATSVLTSGGDNEQFF,TGTGCCACCAGTGTCCTGACTAGCGGGGGGGACAATGAGCAGTTCTTC
NA,NA,14,TRBV19,TRBJ1-1,CATRALDRNTEAFF,TGTGCCACTAGGGCCCTGGACAGGAACACTGAAGCTTTCTTT
NA,TRBD2,16,TRBV4-2,TRBJ2-1,CASSPYWTSRYNEQFF,TGTGCCAGCAGCCCCTATTGGACTAGCCGCTACAATGAGCAGTTCTTC
NA,NA,14,TRBV24-1,TRBJ2-7,CATRGPGGSYEQYF,TGTGCCACCAGGGGCCCCGGGGGAAGTTACGAGCAGTACTTC
NA,TRBD1,15,TRBV7-9,TRBJ1-3,CASSDGQVSGNTIYF,TGTGCCAGCAGCGATGGACAGGTCTCCGGAAACACCATATATTTT
once,TRBD1,16,TRBV7-2,TRBJ1-2,CASSYPRDRAFDGYTF,TGTGCCAGCAGCTACCCCCGGGACAGGGCTTTTGATGGCTACACCTTC
NA,NA,16,TRBV19,TRBJ1-5,CASSSPWRRINQPQHF,TGTGCCAGTAGCAGCCCATGGAGGCGGATCAATCAGCCCCAGCATTTT
NA,TRBD1,15,TRBV5-1,TRBJ2-7,CASSFPDRGQNEQYF,TGCGCCAGCAGCTTCCCGGACAGGGGGCAGAACGAGCAGTACTTC
NA,TRBD1,18,TRBV27,TRBJ1-1,CASSLKSGGRGPVTEAFF,TGTGCCAGCAGTTTAAAGTCGGGGGGCAGGGGGCCGGTCACTGAAGCTTTCTTT
NA,NA,17,TRBV7-2,TRBJ2-1,CASSQRDSVSSYNEQFF,TGTGCCAGCAGCCAACGAGATAGCGTGAGCTCCTACAATGAGCAGTTCTTC
NA,TRBD2,16,TRBV19,TRBJ2-1,CASSTRTSAIYNEQFF,TGTGCCAGTAGTACCCGGACTAGCGCTATCTACAATGAGCAGTTCTTC
NA,NA,16,TRBV7-2,TRBJ1-1,CASSLAPDSGGTEAFF,TGTGCCAGCAGCTTAGCCCCCGACAGTGGTGGCACTGAAGCTTTCTTT